This TCR beta chain was found in a study of CD8+CD57+ T cells in acquired aplastic anemia. Looking at the study overall: DNA per sorted CD4+ or CD8+ sample ranged roughly 0.19 to 27.4 ug, averaging about 3 ug.

Ten or more counts support this clonotype. Its antigen is not identified. Profiling that covered TCR beta VDJ and CDR3 relied on genomic DNA as its template. MiXCR, run by TCRdb on the reads, gives a single entry per CDR3 protein. The table records about 190,000 distinct CDR3 sequences, around 47% of them present only once. Patients chosen for sequencing had shown CD8+CD57+ cell expansion by flow cytometry. All participating patients were living with severe acquired aplastic anemia. Study-wide results and limits: Overlap between patients and controls comprised roughly 28 CD8+ CDR3 sequences.

What was sequenced was sorted CD4+, CD8+, or CD8+CD57+ T cells (not recorded which) from PBMCs. The TCR originated in a human donor with aplastic anemia.

This CDR3 reads CSVEWATLRGNTEAFF. The CDR3 DNA reads as TGCAGCGTTGAATGGGCGACACTCAGGGGGAACACTGAAGCTTTCTTT. This chain connects TRBV29-1 to TRBJ1-1; possibly TRBD1 for D (6 bases). Germline CDR1 SQVTM, CDR2 ANQGSEA. The V gene lost 2 bases and the J gene lost 1 base, with 17 bases spanning the gap. The CDR3 is 16 amino acids.